The 5 T cell receptor beta chains below all came from one sample that was sequenced in a study of esophageal squamous cell carcinoma tumors. Amplification combined a P20EA primer and a TCR alpha or TCR beta constant-region primer, then a nested second PCR used CA2 or CB2. Unbiased adaptor ligation RT-PCR amplified the TCR genes, and a polyT18-containing BSL-18E primer primed reverse transcription. TCRdb reprocessed the 5' RACE reads via MiXCR and lists one record per CDR3 protein. The sample includes about 5,600 distinct CDR3 sequences, 20% to 25% of them seen just once. The sequenced material came from tumor tissue. These receptors originate from a man between 45 and 79 years old with esophageal squamous cell carcinoma.

The V call is TRBV9, the J call TRBJ2-5, with TRBD2 matching 9 bases. Looked up from germline, CDR1 is SGDLS and CDR2 is YYNGEE. With 6 bases clipped from V and 5 bases from J, the junction kept 8 bases outside the gene matches. The CDR3 consists of 14 residues. Here the CDR3 DNA reads TGTGCCAGCAACCCTAGCGGGAACCGGGAGACCCAGTACTTC. Translated, it gives CASNPSGNRETQYF.

V gene TRBV28 combines with J gene TRBJ2-1; TRBD2 is a possible D gene (5 bases). The V and J ends lost 6 bases and 7 bases respectively, with 19 bases between them. Per germline, CDR1 MDHEN and CDR2 SYDVKM. The length of the CDR3 is 15 residues. The CDR3 region is CASSLLSGLMNEQFF. DNA for the CDR3: TGTGCCAGCAGCCTGTTAAGCGGACTCATGAATGAGCAGTTCTTC.

This clonotype was seen more than once but under ten times. The J gene is TRBJ1-1, the V gene TRBV6-5, with D perhaps TRBD1 (5 bases). Germline V gives CDR1 MNHEY, CDR2 SVGAGI. The germline V and J ends were trimmed by 2 bases and 4 bases, with 11 bases remaining between them. There are 14 residues in the CDR3. The CDR3 here is CASSYGGTATEAFF. The CDR3 DNA reads as TGTGCCAGCAGTTACGGAGGGACCGCCACTGAAGCTTTCTTT.

In its sample, this clonotype ranks as medium-sized. The rearrangement uses TRBV6-6 and TRBJ2-7; D gene unclear. CDR1 and CDR2 from the germline V gene are MNHNY and SVGAGI (reference sequence). Between the trimmed V and J ends, which lost 6 bases and 6 bases, there was a span of 9 bases. CDR3 length: 11 residues. CDR3 in DNA: TGTGCCAGCAGCGCATATCGCGAGCAGTACTTC. Translating gives CASSAYREQYF.

This clonotype is medium-sized. This chain links TRBV12-3 or TRBV12-4 with TRBJ1-5, with TRBD1 identical over 9 bases. The CDR3 loop spans 14 amino acids. V was clipped by 9 bases and J by 4 bases; unmatched bases: 7. CDR3: CASRLTGGNQPQHF. The CDR3 bases are TGTGCCAGTCGGTTGACAGGGGGAAATCAGCCCCAGCATTTT.